Listed below are T cell receptor beta chains from one sample, sequenced in a study of blood T cell repertoires in COVID-19. Sequencing was performed with immunoSEQ multiplex PCR; in TCRdb, only in-frame clones are kept and a portion is missing. Of about 210,000 clones listed, about 86% are singletons. Sequencing input: PBMCs or T cells enriched from blood (not recorded which). All receptors come from a woman aged 40 to 49 with acute COVID-19. CDR3s include the opening cysteine and the closing phenylalanine or tryptophan. A D gene is named only where the DNA matches it firmly. Clone size is shown for a subset of rows, as once, few, many or a class of expanded clone.

TRBJ2-1 . . TRBV7-6 CASSPPTGNEQFF TGTGCCAGCAGCCCCCCCACGGGCAATGAGCAGTTCTTC
TRBJ1-5 . . TRBV28 CASSLVQVSNQPQHF TGTGCCAGCAGTTTAGTCCAGGTTAGCAATCAGCCCCAGCATTTT
TRBJ2-7 . once TRBV6-5 CASSYLGKEGYEQYF TGTGCCAGCAGTTACTTGGGGAAGGAGGGTTACGAGCAGTACTTC
TRBJ2-7 TRBD1 . TRBV3-1/TRBV3-2 CASSPRDRSGYEQYF TGTGCCAGCAGCCCTAGGGACAGGTCTGGCTACGAGCAGTACTTC
TRBJ2-5 . once TRBV5-1 CASSLSSETQYF TGCGCCAGCAGCTTGAGCTCCGAGACCCAGTACTTC
TRBJ2-7 . . TRBV30 CAWSVGGQGDYEQYF TGTGCCTGGAGTGTAGGGGGGCAGGGGGACTACGAGCAGTACTTC
TRBJ2-4 TRBD1 . TRBV28 CASRAGTGVLPSEYF TGTGCCAGCAGAGCCGGGACAGGTGTATTACCCAGTGAGTACTTC
TRBJ1-1 TRBD1 once TRBV24-1 CATSPLWDRGNTEAFF TGTGCCACCAGTCCCCTCTGGGACAGGGGTAATACTGAAGCTTTCTTT
TRBJ1-5 . few TRBV7-8 CASSLALGEGDSYSNQPQHF TGTGCCAGCAGCTTAGCGCTGGGGGAGGGGGACTCGTATAGCAATCAGCCCCAGCATTTT
TRBJ2-6 TRBD1 . TRBV7-8 CASSLEGTGISGANVLTF TGTGCCAGCAGCTTAGAAGGGACAGGCATCTCTGGGGCCAACGTCCTGACTTTC
TRBJ2-1 TRBD2 once TRBV6-5 CASRRLAGINEQFF TGTGCCAGCAGGAGACTAGCGGGTATCAATGAGCAGTTCTTC
TRBJ2-2 TRBD1 . TRBV29-1 CSGDRGVVTGELFF TGCAGCGGGGACAGGGGGGTAGTTACCGGGGAGCTGTTTTTT
TRBJ2-7 . . TRBV7-9 CASSFQYEQYF TGTGCCAGCAGCTTTCAGTACGAGCAGTACTTC
TRBJ1-1 . once TRBV5-1 CASSLTGNSANTEAFF TGCGCCAGCAGCCTAACAGGGAACTCGGCGAACACTGAAGCTTTCTTT
TRBJ2-1 TRBD2 . TRBV9 CASSPYGLAGDEQFF TGTGCCAGCAGCCCCTACGGACTAGCGGGAGATGAGCAGTTCTTC
TRBJ1-2 . . TRBV19 CASSIGRVNYGYTF TGTGCCAGTAGTATCGGCAGGGTGAATTATGGCTACACCTTC
TRBJ2-5 . few TRBV27 CASSSNYRETQYF TGTGCCAGCAGTTCCAACTACAGGGAGACCCAGTACTTC
TRBJ2-1 . . TRBV27 CASTNSRVEQFF TGTGCCAGCACGAACTCCCGGGTCGAGCAGTTCTTC
TRBJ2-3 TRBD2 . TRBV3-1/TRBV3-2 CASSRSSGTDTQYF TGTGCCAGCAGCCGATCTAGCGGGACAGATACGCAGTATTTT
TRBJ2-1 TRBD2 . TRBV28 CASLAGGGNEQFF TGTGCCAGCCTAGCGGGAGGTGGGAATGAGCAGTTCTTC
TRBJ1-1 . . TRBV5-6 CASSLPVFGDTEAFF TGTGCCAGCAGCTTGCCGGTATTCGGGGACACTGAAGCTTTCTTT
TRBJ1-3 . . TRBV28 CASSPTLGQQGNTIYF TGTGCCAGCAGTCCCACTTTAGGACAGCAGGGAAACACCATATATTTT
TRBJ2-3 TRBD2 . TRBV28 CASSRGLAGGTDTQYF TGTGCCAGCAGTAGGGGACTAGCGGGAGGCACAGATACGCAGTATTTT
TRBJ2-7 . . TRBV19 CASSRSRGDYEQYF TGTGCCAGTAGTAGAAGCAGGGGGGACTACGAGCAGTACTTC
TRBJ2-2 TRBD1 . TRBV11-2 CASSPTGVTGELFF TGTGCCAGCAGCCCGACAGGGGTAACCGGGGAGCTGTTTTTT
TRBJ2-1 . . TRBV14 CASSQDIRTAAFNEQFF TGTGCCAGCAGCCAAGATATTAGGACAGCGGCCTTCAATGAGCAGTTCTTC
TRBJ1-4 . . TRBV29-1 CSVGWGATNEKLFF TGCAGCGTTGGGTGGGGAGCAACTAATGAAAAACTGTTTTTT
TRBJ2-1 TRBD2 . TRBV28 CASSSPLLAGGSSYNEQFF TGTGCCAGCAGTTCCCCACTTCTAGCGGGAGGGAGCTCCTACAATGAGCAGTTCTTC
TRBJ2-2 TRBD1 . TRBV11-3 CASSTTGSNTGELFF TGTGCCAGCAGCACGACAGGGTCCAACACCGGGGAGCTGTTTTTT
TRBJ1-1 . . TRBV12-3/TRBV12-4 CASSSTGTFVFF TGTGCCAGCAGCTCAACCGGGACATTCGTTTTCTTT
TRBJ2-1 . once TRBV2 CASVGIDSNYNEQFF TGTGCCAGCGTCGGTATCGACTCCAACTACAATGAGCAGTTCTTC
TRBJ2-1 . . TRBV7-2 CASSLGLYNEQFF TGTGCCAGCAGCTTAGGGCTTTACAATGAGCAGTTCTTC
TRBJ1-1 . . TRBV28 CASGPEAFF TGTGCCAGCGGGCCTGAAGCTTTCTTT
TRBJ2-5 TRBD2 . TRBV7-2 CASSLGLAVQETQYF TGTGCCAGCAGCTTAGGACTAGCGGTTCAAGAGACCCAGTACTTC
TRBJ2-2 TRBD1 . TRBV9 CASSTGTAGELFF TGTGCCAGCAGCACTGGGACAGCAGGGGAGCTGTTTTTT
TRBJ1-5 . . TRBV24-1 CATSDHQGYQPQHF TGTGCCACCAGTGATCATCAGGGGTATCAGCCCCAGCATTTT
TRBJ1-5 TRBD1 . TRBV28 CASSTGGLSNQPQHF TGTGCCAGCAGTACAGGGGGACTTAGCAATCAGCCCCAGCATTTT
TRBJ2-7 . . TRBV6-5 CASSLGERYEQYF TGTGCCAGCAGTCTGGGAGAGAGATACGAGCAGTACTTC
TRBJ2-7 TRBD2 . TRBV7-9 CASSLSGGRAYEQYF TGTGCCAGCAGCTTATCAGGCGGGAGGGCTTACGAGCAGTACTTC
TRBJ2-1 TRBD1 . TRBV29-1 CSVRQGTNEQFF TGCAGCGTCCGACAGGGAACGAATGAGCAGTTCTTC
TRBJ2-4 TRBD2 few TRBV2 CASRGGTSENIQYF TGTGCCAGCAGGGGAGGTACTAGCGAAAACATTCAGTACTTC
TRBJ2-2 TRBD1 few TRBV28 CASKDRVDNTGELFF TGTGCCAGCAAGGACAGGGTGGACAACACCGGGGAGCTGTTTTTT
TRBJ2-7 TRBD1 once TRBV18 CASSPRGYEQYF TGTGCCAGCTCACCCAGGGGGTACGAGCAGTACTTC
TRBJ2-1 TRBD2 . TRBV28 CAGSSGRAGEQFF TGTGCCGGAAGTAGCGGGAGGGCAGGAGAGCAGTTCTTC
TRBJ1-5 . . TRBV7-8 CASSFASPSGTQHF TGTGCCAGCAGCTTCGCGTCACCATCAGGGACCCAGCATTTT
TRBJ1-4 . once TRBV3-1/TRBV3-2 CASSQVGTGPEKLFF TGTGCCAGCAGCCAAGTTGGTACAGGGCCTGAAAAACTGTTTTTT
TRBJ1-5 . . TRBV19 CASSGSHYNQPQHF TGTGCCAGTAGTGGCAGCCACTATAATCAGCCCCAGCATTTT
TRBJ1-2 . . TRBV6-1 CASSERGTSNYGYTF TGTGCCAGCAGTGAAAGAGGGACTTCTAACTATGGCTACACCTTC
TRBJ2-7 . . TRBV3-1/TRBV3-2 CASSQTTLAYEQYF TGTGCCAGCAGCCAGACGACTCTAGCCTACGAGCAGTACTTC
TRBJ2-2 TRBD2 . TRBV30 CAWSKSRTSGWSNTGELFF TGTGCCTGGAGTAAGAGTAGGACTAGCGGGTGGTCGAACACCGGGGAGCTGTTTTTT
TRBJ1-5 . once TRBV6-5 CASRRGVGNQPQHF TGTGCCTCCCGGCGGGGAGTTGGCAATCAGCCCCAGCATTTT
TRBJ2-5 . . TRBV5-1 CASSGQFQETQYF TGCGCCAGCAGTGGACAGTTCCAAGAGACCCAGTACTTC